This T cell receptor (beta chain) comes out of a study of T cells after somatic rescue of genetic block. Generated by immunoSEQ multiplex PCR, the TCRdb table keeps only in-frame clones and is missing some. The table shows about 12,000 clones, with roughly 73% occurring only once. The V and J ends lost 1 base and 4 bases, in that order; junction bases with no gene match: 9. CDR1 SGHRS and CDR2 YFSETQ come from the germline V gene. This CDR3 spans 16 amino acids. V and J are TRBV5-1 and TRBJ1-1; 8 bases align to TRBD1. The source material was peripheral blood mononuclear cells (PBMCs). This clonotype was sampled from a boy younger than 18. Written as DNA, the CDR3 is TGCGCCAGCAGCTTGACCACAGGGGGGTCTTTCACTGAAGCTTTCTTT. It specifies CASSLTTGGSFTEAFF. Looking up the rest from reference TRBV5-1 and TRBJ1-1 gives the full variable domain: KAGVTQTPRYLIKTRGQQVTLSCSPISGHRSVSWYQQTPGQGLQFLFEYFSETQRNKGNFPGRFSGRQFSNSRSEMNVSTLELGDSALYLCASSLTTGGSFTEAFFGQGTRLTVV.